This T cell receptor (beta chain) was sequenced in a study of shared clonotypes between healthy human individuals. The V gene lost 3 bases and the J gene lost 1 base, with 8 bases spanning the gap. Germline loops: CDR1 SGDLS, CDR2 YYNGEE. This CDR3 comprises 15 residues. Naive-designated CD8 cells lacked CD45RO, were positively enriched for CCR7, and omitted terminally differentiated effector memory CD45RA+ cells. Measured with immunoSEQ multiplex PCR; TCRdb has only the in-frame clones, and not every one. The data hold about 580,000 clones, with roughly 98% observed a single time. Sequencing used naive CD8+ T cells sorted from blood. The sequence came from a young man in good health. V is TRBV9 and J is TRBJ2-6; D remains unclear. As DNA, the CDR3 is TGTGCCAGCAGCGCATCATTATCTGGGGCCAACGTCCTGACTTTC. Its translation: CASSASLSGANVLTF.